This T cell receptor beta chain was obtained from a study of blood T cell repertoires in COVID-19. Produced via immunoSEQ multiplex PCR; TCRdb's table is partial and in-frame only. This table holds hundreds of thousands of clones, 88% found once. The V and J ends lost 6 bases and 2 bases, in that order; junction bases with no gene match: 12. The CDR3 covers 17 residues. Germline V CDR1 and CDR2: SGHAT, FQNNGV. The sample consisted of peripheral blood. The V gene is TRBV11-2, the J gene TRBJ2-2, with TRBD1 identical over 7 bases. This sequence was found in a woman in her 30s with COVID-19, enrolled during active disease. The CDR3 nucleotides read TGTGCCAGCAGGAAACTGCCGGGACAGAGAAACACCGGGGAGCTGTTTTTT. Translating it yields CASRKLPGQRNTGELFF.